The clone carrying this TCR beta chain was seen once. CDR3 length: 15 residues. The V and J ends lost 7 bases and 4 bases respectively, with 19 bases between them. Germline-derived CDR1 and CDR2 are LNHDA and SQIVND (reference sequence). Primers included in the PCR were 60 Vbeta and 13 Jbeta primers. Sequencing used immunoSEQ multiplex PCR; TCRdb keeps in-frame clones, though not all of them. The sample has around 62,000 clones; 78% are singletons. The data belong to a study of cytomegalovirus exposure and HLA in healthy donors. Overall study context: Most genotyped donors, about four fifths of around 370, had Caucasian-associated genetic ancestry.

The receptor was derived from a man between 35 and 55 years old in good health and CMV-seronegative. Sequenced sample: PBMCs. This sequence joins TRBV19 and TRBJ1-1, with D possibly being TRBD1 (5 bases). CDR3 amino acids: CASIIGLGGGTEAFF. CDR3 nucleotide sequence: TGTGCCAGTATCATAGGTCTGGGCGGGGGCACTGAAGCTTTCTTT.